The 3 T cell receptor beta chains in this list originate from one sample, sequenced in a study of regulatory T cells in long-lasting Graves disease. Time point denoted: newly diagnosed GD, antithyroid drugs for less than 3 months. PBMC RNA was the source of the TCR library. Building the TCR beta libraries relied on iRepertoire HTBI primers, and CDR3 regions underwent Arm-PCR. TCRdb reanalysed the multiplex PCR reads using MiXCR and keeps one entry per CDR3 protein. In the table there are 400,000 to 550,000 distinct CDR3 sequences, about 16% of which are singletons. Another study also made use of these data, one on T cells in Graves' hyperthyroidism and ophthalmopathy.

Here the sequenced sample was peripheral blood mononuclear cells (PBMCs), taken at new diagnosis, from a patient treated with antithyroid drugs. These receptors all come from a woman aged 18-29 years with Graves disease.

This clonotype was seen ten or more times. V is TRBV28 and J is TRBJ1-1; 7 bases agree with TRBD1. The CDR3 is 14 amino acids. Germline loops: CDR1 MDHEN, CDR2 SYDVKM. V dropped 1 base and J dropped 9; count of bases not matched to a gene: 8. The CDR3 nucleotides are TGTGCCAGCAGTTTATCTGTGACAGGGCAACAAGCTTTCTTT. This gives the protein CASSLSVTGQQAFF.

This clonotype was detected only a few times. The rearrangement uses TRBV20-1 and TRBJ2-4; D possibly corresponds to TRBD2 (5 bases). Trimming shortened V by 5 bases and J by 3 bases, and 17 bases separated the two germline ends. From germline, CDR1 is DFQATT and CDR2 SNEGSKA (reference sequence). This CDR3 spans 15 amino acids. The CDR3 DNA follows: TGCAGTGCTGAGATTTTGAGCGGACTCAAAAACATTCAGTACTTC. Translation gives CSAEILSGLKNIQYF.

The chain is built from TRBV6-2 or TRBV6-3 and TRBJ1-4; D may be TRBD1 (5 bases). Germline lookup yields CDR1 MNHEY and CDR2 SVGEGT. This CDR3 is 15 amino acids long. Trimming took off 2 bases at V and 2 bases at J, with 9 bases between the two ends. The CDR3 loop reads CASSYNQGTNEKLFF. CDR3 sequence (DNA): TGTGCCAGCAGTTACAATCAGGGTACTAATGAAAAACTGTTTTTT.